Detailed here is one T cell receptor (beta chain). As yet, its antigen is unknown. An end of the junction differs from the germline gene, which may be a read error. The CDR3 totals 11 residues. The germline V gene has CDR1 SEHNR and CDR2 FQNEAQ (reference sequence). This entry belongs to a study of cytomegalovirus exposure and HLA in healthy donors. Overall study results and limits: For presence/absence analyses, sequencing depth was assumed to be roughly uniform across donors.

In the PCR, 60 Vbeta and 13 Jbeta primers were used. Generated by immunoSEQ multiplex PCR, the TCRdb table keeps only in-frame clones and is missing some. Of about 180,000 clones listed, about 80% are singletons. The material sequenced was PBMCs. This clonotype was obtained from a man between 18 and 29 years old in good health and CMV-seronegative. This rearrangement joins TRBV7-9 to TRBJ1-1; 7 nucleotides agree with TRBD1. The CDR3 DNA is TGTTCCAGCAGCTTAGAGGGGGCAGCTTTCTTT. The encoded protein is CSSSLEGAAFF.